Each of the 16 T cell receptor beta chains below was sequenced from the same sample in a study of response to subunit inactivated influenza vaccine. Via MiXCR, TCRdb re-called the RT-PCR reads, giving one row per CDR3 protein. The sample has approximately 490,000 distinct CDR3 sequences; approximately 7.2% are singletons. The sequencing used PBMCs from blood, collected roughly 24 months after vaccination. The receptors come from a man aged 50 to 69 who received an inactivated influenza vaccine.

This clonotype showed up many times. The chain links TRBV20-1 to TRBJ1-5; D not certain. Trimming stripped 1 base from V and 0 bases from J, with 10 bases between. This CDR3 is 15 amino acids long. Germline values: CDR1 DFQATT, CDR2 SNEGSKA (reference sequence). CDR3 sequence: CSARGDGYSNQPQHF. The CDR3 DNA is TGCAGTGCTAGAGGCGACGGATATAGCAATCAGCCCCAGCATTTT.

This clonotype was counted ten times or more. Written as DNA, the CDR3 is TGTGCCAGCAGCGTAGATCCTAGCGGGAACACCGGGGAGCTGTTTTTT. Translation gives CASSVDPSGNTGELFF. This chain joins TRBV9 and TRBJ2-2, with TRBD2 matching 7 bases. The CDR3 runs 16 residues. The germline gives CDR1 SGDLS, CDR2 YYNGEE. Trimming took 0 bases from V and 1 from J; bases not matched to a gene: 3.

This clonotype occurred many times. The gene calls are TRBV28 and TRBJ1-1; no firm D call. Per germline, CDR1 MDHEN and CDR2 SYDVKM. Trimming pared 8 bases from V and 2 bases from J, leaving 6 bases between. CDR3 length equals 11 residues. CDR3 in DNA: TGTGCCAGCCAGAGAAACACTGAAGCTTTCTTT. This translates into CASQRNTEAFF.

Ten or more counts support this clonotype. The chain recombines TRBV12-3 or TRBV12-4 with TRBJ2-2, with TRBD1 as a possible D gene (6 bases). Deletions cut 6 bases from V and 5 bases from J, with 13 bases between. This CDR3 region has 14 residues. CDR3 in amino acids: CASSPTGQTGELFF. In DNA form, the CDR3 reads TGTGCCAGCAGCCCCACAGGGCAGACCGGGGAGCTGTTTTTT.

As for this clonotype: This may be a read error, as it is one base from a much larger clone. The chain links TRBV10-3 to TRBJ2-1; 8 bases are shared with TRBD2. The CDR3 sequence is 14 residues long. Germline loops: CDR1 ENHRY, CDR2 SYGVKD. The junction had 11 bases not matched to a gene; V was cut back by 10 bases and J by 6 bases. The CDR3 region is CASSRLGLVNEQFF. In nucleotides, the CDR3 is TGTGCCAGTTCAAGACTGGGACTAGTCAATGAGCAGTTCTTC.

This clonotype was seen a few times. The V and J genes are TRBV6-1 and TRBJ2-1; D might be TRBD1 (6 bases). V was pared by 7 bases and J by 9 bases, with 10 bases between. This CDR3 contains 11 residues. The V gene's germline CDR1 is MNHNS and CDR2 SASEGT. CDR3 loop: CASNRQVEQFF. CDR3 DNA: TGTGCCAGCAACCGACAGGTTGAGCAGTTCTTC.

The chain carries TRBV7-8 and TRBJ2-1; D unresolved. CDR3 length equals 10 residues. Germline V gene sequence: CDR1 SGHVS, CDR2 FQNEAQ. The V end lost 5 bases, the J end lost 8 bases, and 4 bases lay between the germline ends. CDR3 nucleotide sequence: TGTGCCAGCAGCATCGATGAGCAGTTCTTC. Its translation is CASSIDEQFF.

This clonotype turned up a few times. This chain uses TRBV12-3 or TRBV12-4 with TRBJ1-6, with D maybe TRBD1 (6 bases). Trimming left V 5 bases short and J 7 bases short, with 12 bases between. CDR3 length: 14 amino acids. CDR3 sequence: CASSPQGSNSPLHF. The CDR3 bases are TGTGCCAGCAGTCCTCAGGGGAGCAATTCACCCCTCCACTTT.

This clonotype was detected a few times. V usage is TRBV7-2 and J usage is TRBJ1-1; tentatively, D is TRBD1 (5 bases). The CDR3 is made up of 13 amino acids. Trimming shortened V by 7 bases and J by 0 bases, and 9 bases separated the two germline ends. Per germline, CDR1 SGHTA and CDR2 FQGNSA. CDR3: CASTQTVNTEAFF. Written as DNA, the CDR3 is TGTGCCAGCACCCAGACAGTGAACACTGAAGCTTTCTTT.

In this sample, this clonotype turned up a few times. The chain combines TRBV7-9 with TRBJ2-7; D is ambiguous. The CDR3 contains 14 residues. Germline CDR1 SEHNR, CDR2 FQNEAQ (reference sequence). Trimming cost V 1 base and J 5 bases, with 12 bases left between them. In nucleotides, the CDR3 is TGTGCCAGCAGCTTAGGGCCAGACCGTAACGAGCAGTACTTC. Translation: CASSLGPDRNEQYF.

This clonotype was seen only a few times. The rearrangement uses TRBV2 and TRBJ1-2, with D perhaps matching TRBD1 (5 bases). CDR1 is SNHLY, CDR2 FYNNEI, per germline. CDR3 length: 13 residues. Between the trimmed V and J ends, which lost 2 bases and 6 bases, there was a span of 10 bases. The CDR3 sequence is CASSETGGDGYTF. CDR3 nucleotide sequence: TGTGCCAGCAGTGAAACGGGGGGTGATGGCTACACCTTC.

The chain uses TRBV4-2 and TRBJ2-1, with TRBD2 matching over 15 bases. After removal of 4 bases from V and 0 bases from J, the junction contained 10 bases not matched to a gene. This CDR3 is built from 20 residues. Per the germline V gene, CDR1 is LGHNA and CDR2 is YNFKEQ. For the CDR3, the DNA is TGTGCCAGCAGCCGAGCCCTAGGGACTAGCGGGGGGAGCTCCTACAATGAGCAGTTCTTC. This codes for CASSRALGTSGGSSYNEQFF.

This clonotype showed up many times. This chain joins TRBV7-9 and TRBJ1-1; D ambiguous. CDR3 size: 14 residues. Deletions cut 3 bases from V and 1 base from J, with 9 bases between. From germline, CDR1 is SEHNR and CDR2 FQNEAQ (reference sequence). CDR3 in DNA: TGTGCCAGCAGCTTTAGTGGATCGAACACTGAAGCTTTCTTT. It is translated as CASSFSGSNTEAFF.

The rearrangement links TRBV29-1 to TRBJ2-1; D is unresolved. Trimming took 7 bases from V and 0 from J, leaving 16 bases between them. The germline CDR1 and CDR2 sequences are SQVTM and ANQGSEA. The CDR3 runs 15 residues. CDR3 bases: TGCAGCGCCGAAGGATTACTGGGCTCCTACAATGAGCAGTTCTTC. It encodes CSAEGLLGSYNEQFF.

This clonotype was counted at least ten times. The chain uses TRBV20-1 and TRBJ1-1; the D gene is possibly TRBD1 (5 bases). V lost 3 bases to trimming and J lost 4 bases, with 15 bases between them. The germline CDR1 and CDR2 sequences are DFQATT and SNEGSKA (reference sequence). The CDR3 length is 14 residues. CDR3 amino acids: CSASDGQQVTEAFF. CDR3 DNA: TGCAGTGCTAGTGACGGACAACAAGTCACTGAAGCTTTCTTT.

This clonotype was detected ten times or more. The J gene is TRBJ1-5, the V gene TRBV27; 12 bases map to TRBD1. This CDR3 has 15 amino acids. V was clipped by 6 bases and J by 6 bases; unmatched bases: 6. CDR1 MNHEY and CDR2 SMNVEV come from the germline V gene (reference sequence). This CDR3 is CASSQGQGAAQPQHF. CDR3 bases: TGTGCCAGCAGCCAGGGACAGGGGGCTGCTCAGCCCCAGCATTTT.